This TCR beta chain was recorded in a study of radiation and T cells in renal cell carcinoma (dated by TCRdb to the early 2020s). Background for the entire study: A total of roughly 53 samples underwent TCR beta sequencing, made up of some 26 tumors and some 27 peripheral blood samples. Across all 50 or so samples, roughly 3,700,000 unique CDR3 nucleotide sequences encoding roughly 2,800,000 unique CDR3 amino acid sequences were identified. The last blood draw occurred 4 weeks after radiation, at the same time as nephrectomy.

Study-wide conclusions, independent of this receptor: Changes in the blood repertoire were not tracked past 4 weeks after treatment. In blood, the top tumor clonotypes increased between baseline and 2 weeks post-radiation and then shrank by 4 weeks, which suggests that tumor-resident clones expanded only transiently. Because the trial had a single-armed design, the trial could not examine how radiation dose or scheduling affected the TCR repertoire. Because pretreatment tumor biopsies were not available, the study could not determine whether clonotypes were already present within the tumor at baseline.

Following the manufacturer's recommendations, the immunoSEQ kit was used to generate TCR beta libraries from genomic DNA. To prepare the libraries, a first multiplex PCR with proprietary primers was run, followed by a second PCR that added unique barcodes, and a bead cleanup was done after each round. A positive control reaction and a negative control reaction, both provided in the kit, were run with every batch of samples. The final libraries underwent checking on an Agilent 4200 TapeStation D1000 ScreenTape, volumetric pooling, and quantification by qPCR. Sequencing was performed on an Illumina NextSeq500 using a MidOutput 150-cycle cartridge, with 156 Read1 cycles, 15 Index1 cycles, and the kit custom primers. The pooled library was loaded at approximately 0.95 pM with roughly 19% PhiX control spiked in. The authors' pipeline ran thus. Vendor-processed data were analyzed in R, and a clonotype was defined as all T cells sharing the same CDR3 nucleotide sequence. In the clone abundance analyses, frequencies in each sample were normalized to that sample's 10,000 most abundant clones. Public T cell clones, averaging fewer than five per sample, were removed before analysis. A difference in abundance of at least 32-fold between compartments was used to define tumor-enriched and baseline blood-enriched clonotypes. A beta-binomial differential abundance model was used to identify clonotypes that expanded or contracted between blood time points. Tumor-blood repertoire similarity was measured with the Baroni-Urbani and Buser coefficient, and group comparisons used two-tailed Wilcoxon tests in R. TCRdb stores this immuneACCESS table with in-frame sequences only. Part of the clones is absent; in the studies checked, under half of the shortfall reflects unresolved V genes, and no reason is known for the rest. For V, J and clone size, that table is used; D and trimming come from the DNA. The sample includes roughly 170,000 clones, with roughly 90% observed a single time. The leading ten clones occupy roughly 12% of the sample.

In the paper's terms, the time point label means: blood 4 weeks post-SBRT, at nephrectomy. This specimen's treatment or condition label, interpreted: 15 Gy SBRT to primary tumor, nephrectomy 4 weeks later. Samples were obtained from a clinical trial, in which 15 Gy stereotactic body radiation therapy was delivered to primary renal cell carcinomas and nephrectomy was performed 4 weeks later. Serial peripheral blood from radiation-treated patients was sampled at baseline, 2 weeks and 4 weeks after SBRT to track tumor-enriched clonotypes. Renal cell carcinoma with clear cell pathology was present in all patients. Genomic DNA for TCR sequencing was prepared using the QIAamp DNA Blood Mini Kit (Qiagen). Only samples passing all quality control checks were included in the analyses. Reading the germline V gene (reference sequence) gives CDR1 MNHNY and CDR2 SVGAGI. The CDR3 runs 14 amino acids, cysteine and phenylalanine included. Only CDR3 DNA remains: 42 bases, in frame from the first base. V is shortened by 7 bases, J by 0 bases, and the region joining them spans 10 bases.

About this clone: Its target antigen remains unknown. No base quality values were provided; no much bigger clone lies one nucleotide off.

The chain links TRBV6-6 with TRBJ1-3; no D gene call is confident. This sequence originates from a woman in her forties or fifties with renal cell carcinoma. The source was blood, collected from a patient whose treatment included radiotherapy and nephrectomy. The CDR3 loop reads CASTTVISGNTIYF. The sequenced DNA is TGTGCCAGCACCACCGTTATCTCTGGAAACACCATATATTTT.